This T cell receptor (beta chain) was sequenced for a study of sequential checkpoint blockade in melanoma. Study summary: TCRbeta immunosequencing was performed on DNA from roughly 99 pretreatment melanoma tumor samples. Matched biopsies came pretreatment and at week 13 for approximately 22 patients.

Per the germline V gene, CDR1 is SGHNT and CDR2 is YENEEA. CDR3 size: 15 residues. After removal of 5 bases from V and 7 bases from J, the junction contained 6 bases not matched to a gene. This sample's treatment: randomized to nivolumab then ipilimumab (arm A) or the reverse (arm B). No patient had prior DNA-damaging chemotherapy. Using immunoSEQ multiplex PCR, the repertoire was profiled, and TCRdb retains in-frame clones only, with some absent. The sample has some 11,000 clones, about 29% seen once. The source was tumor tissue (inferred from file names), collected from a patient given nivolumab and ipilimumab in sequence. The sequence was collected from a human donor with melanoma. The chain combines TRBV11-3 with TRBJ1-4, with 11 bases lining up with TRBD1. CDR3 protein: CASSQDRGPLEKLFF. The CDR3 coding sequence is TGTGCCAGCAGCCAGGACAGGGGGCCGCTTGAAAAACTGTTTTTT. Complete variable domain (other parts from reference TRBV11-3 and TRBJ1-4): EAGVVQSPRYKIIEKKQPVAFWCNPISGHNTLYWYLQNLGQGPELLIRYENEEAVDDSQLPKDRFSAERLKGVDSTLKIQPAELGDSAVYLCASSQDRGPLEKLFFGSGTQLSVL.